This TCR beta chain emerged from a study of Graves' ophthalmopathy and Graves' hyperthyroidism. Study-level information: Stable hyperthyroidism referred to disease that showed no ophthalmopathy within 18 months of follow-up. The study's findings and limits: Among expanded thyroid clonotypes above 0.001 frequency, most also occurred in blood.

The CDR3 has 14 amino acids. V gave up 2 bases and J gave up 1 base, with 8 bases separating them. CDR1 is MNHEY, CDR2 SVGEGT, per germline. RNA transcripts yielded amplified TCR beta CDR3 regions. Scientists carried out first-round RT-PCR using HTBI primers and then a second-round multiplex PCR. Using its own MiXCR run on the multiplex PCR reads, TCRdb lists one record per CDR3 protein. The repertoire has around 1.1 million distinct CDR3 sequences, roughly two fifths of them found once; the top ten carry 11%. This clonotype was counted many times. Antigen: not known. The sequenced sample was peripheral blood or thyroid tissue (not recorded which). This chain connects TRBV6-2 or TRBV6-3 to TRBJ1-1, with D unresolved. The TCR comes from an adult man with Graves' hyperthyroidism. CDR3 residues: CASSYGWENTEAFF. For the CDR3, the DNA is TGTGCCAGCAGTTACGGTTGGGAGAACACTGAAGCTTTCTTT.